This entry is about one TCR beta chain. The antigen is not known. Patients chosen for sequencing had shown CD8+CD57+ cell expansion by flow cytometry. All participating patients were living with severe acquired aplastic anemia. CDR3 and TCR beta VDJ profiling relied on a genomic DNA template. TCRdb passed the reads through MiXCR, listing each CDR3 protein once. Counted here are roughly 200,000 distinct CDR3 sequences, about 60% occurring once; the ten biggest clones make up around 50%. The data were obtained in a study of CD8+CD57+ T cells in acquired aplastic anemia. Study-wide background: Sorting CD4+ and CD8+ cells gave DNA averaging about 3.3 ug.

Study-level findings and limits: Fewer than 35 CD8+ CDR3 sequences occurred in both the patients and the controls.

V gave up 6 bases and J gave up 8 bases, with 26 bases separating them. The CDR3 sequence is 17 residues long. The germline V gene encodes CDR1 SEHNR and CDR2 FQNEAQ (reference sequence). This receptor was taken from a human donor with aplastic anemia. The V gene is TRBV7-9, the J gene TRBJ2-1; no clear D. Sequencing used sorted CD4+, CD8+, or CD8+CD57+ T cells (not recorded which) from PBMCs. The CDR3 reads CASSFGVNDPQWDEQFF. CDR3 bases: TGTGCCAGCAGTTTTGGGGTCAACGACCCGCAATGGGATGAGCAGTTCTTC.